This entry features one T cell receptor beta chain sequence. Its antigen is not identified. Separate cDNA molecules each had unique molecular identifiers attached to them. TCRdb analysed the 5' RACE reads with MiXCR anew, one entry per CDR3 protein. The repertoire holds 65,000 to 95,000 distinct CDR3 sequences, with less than 20% as singletons. This record comes from a study of early T cells in non-severe SARS-CoV-2 infection. Study-wide findings and caveats: Clonotype matching in VDJdb favored anti-spike CD8 responses and did not capture private and CD4 specificities.

From germline, CDR1 is LNHDA and CDR2 SQIVND (reference sequence). The CDR3 covers 17 residues. The V gene lost 4 bases and the J gene lost 2 bases, with 18 bases spanning the gap. This rearrangement joins TRBV19 to TRBJ1-5, with a possible D match to TRBD1 (6 bases). The sequence came from an adult who was a healthcare worker with PCR-confirmed SARS-CoV-2 infection or an uninfected control (not recorded which). Material for sequencing was whole blood. As DNA, the CDR3 is TGTGCCAGTAGTAGCCGATCAGGGGCGACGGGCAATCAGCCCCAGCATTTT. Translation: CASSSRSGATGNQPQHF.